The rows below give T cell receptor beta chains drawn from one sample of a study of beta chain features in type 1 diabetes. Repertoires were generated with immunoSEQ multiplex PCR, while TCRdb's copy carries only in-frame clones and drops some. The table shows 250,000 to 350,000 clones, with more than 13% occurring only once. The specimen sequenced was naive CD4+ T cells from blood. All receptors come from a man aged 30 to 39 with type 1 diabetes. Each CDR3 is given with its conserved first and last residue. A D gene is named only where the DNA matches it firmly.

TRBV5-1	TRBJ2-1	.	CAVAEGGSYNEQFF
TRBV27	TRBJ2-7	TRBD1	CASSSRDRVYEQYF
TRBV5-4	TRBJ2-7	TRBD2	CASSLGLAATYEQYF
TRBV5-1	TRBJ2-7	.	CASRQIPGSEFSEQYF
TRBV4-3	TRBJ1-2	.	CASSQDTRTEGYTF
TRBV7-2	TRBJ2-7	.	CASSQGAHEQYF
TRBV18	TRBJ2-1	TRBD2	CASSPWSGRADNEQFF
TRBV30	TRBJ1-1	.	CAWSVVSTGNTEAFF
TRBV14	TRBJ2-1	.	CASSPQTGNEQFF
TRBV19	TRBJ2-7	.	CASSIDRGRAAYEQYF
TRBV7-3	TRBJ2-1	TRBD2	CASSSSGVSYNEQFF
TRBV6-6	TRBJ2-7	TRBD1	CASSYYGTGGYEQYF
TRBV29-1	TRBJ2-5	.	CSVAGLTAQYF
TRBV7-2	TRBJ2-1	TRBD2	CASSPSSGRYNEQFF
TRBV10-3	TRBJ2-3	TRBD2	CAIRLTSDSTDTQYF
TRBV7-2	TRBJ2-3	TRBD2	CASSSSRGGDTQYF
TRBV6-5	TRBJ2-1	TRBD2	CASSSPLAGQFF
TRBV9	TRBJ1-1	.	CASSVRGINEAFF
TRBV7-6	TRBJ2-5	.	CASSLRLLETQYF
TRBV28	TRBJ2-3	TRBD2	CASSSTSGTNDTQYF
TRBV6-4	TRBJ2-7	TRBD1	CASIGQGFHEQYF
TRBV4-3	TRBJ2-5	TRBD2	CASSQLAGPPGTQYF
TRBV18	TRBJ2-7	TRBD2	CASSPPSGTSAYEQYF
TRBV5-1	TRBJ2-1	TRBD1	CASSLTGVDEQFF
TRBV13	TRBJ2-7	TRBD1	CASSLIRQGGSYEQYF
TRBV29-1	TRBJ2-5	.	CSVTARGTQYF
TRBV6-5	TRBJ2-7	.	CASRFPGARGYEQYF
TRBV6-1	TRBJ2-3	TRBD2	CASSVSGRGIDTQYF
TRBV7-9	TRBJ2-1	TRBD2	CASSLGLAGEGNEQFF
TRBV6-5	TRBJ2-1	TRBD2	CASSYVLVLSGRGEFF
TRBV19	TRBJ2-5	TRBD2	CASREIAGRRETQYF
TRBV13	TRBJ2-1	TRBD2	CASSPGGGIPNEQFF
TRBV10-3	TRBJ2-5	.	CAIRFQETQYF
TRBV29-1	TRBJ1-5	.	CSVSGGGPPYSNQPQHF
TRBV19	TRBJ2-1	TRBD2	CASTWGGGYNEQFF
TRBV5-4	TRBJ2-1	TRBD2	CASSSLAGLFQFF
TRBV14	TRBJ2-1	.	CASSRGRGTYNEQFF
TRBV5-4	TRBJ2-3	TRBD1	CASSSTGGDTQYF
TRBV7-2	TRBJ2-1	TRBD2	CASSVAGYNEQFF
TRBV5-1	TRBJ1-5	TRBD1	CASSLYAGGGQPQHF
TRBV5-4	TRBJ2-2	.	CASSLFGMNTGELFF
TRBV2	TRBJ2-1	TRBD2	CASTWTSGSSEQFF
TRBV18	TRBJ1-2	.	CASSNNDNYGYTF
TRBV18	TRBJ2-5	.	CASSPEAQETQYF
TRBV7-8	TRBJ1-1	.	CASRRASITEAFF
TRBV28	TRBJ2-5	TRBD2	CASSLSSGRALETQYF
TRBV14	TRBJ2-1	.	CASSPLGQGPNEQFF
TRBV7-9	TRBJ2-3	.	CASSPQGGTDTQYF
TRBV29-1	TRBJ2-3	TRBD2	CSVGGGKRAYSTDTQYF